A single T cell receptor beta chain is shown here with its context. What antigen it recognizes has not been identified. No base quality information exists; no much larger clone differs at one position. To be included, a participant needed at least one PBMC sample from before ART initiation plus at least two post-ART samples. All participants with HIV were treated in the United States of America. Before DNA extraction, cryopreserved samples of 1-10 million PBMC were thawed and then washed. At the time of the earliest PBMC sample, participants with HIV were aged between roughly 20 and 60 years. PBMC samples were contributed by each participant from 1-4 timepoints before ART initiation and 2-8 timepoints after ART initiation, with a median of 7 samples. For every participant, serial HIV viral load, CD4+ T-cell count, ART history and demographic data were obtained. Using a Qiagen kit on a QIAcube, genomic DNA was extracted from unsorted PBMC, with samples processed in batches of 12.

The immunoSEQ hsTCRB v3.0 assay was used at survey level resolution to sequence the TRB variable region. The target sequencing depth for TRB was about 40,000-55,000 T-cell genomes per sample. Pooled TRB libraries were sequenced on an Illumina MiSeq with a v3 150-cycle kit. In the authors' own workflow: Repertoire analysis ran in R within a reproducible Nextflow workflow covering QC, data transformation and analysis. LymphoSeq2, an R package for exploring AIRR-Seq data, was used to implement the custom analyses. A handful of samples that produced fewer than 5000 total TRB sequences were removed, so under 200 HIV repertoires were analyzed. Among the 188 retained HIV repertoires, approximately 57 were collected before ART initiation and around 130 were collected after ART initiation. Each repertoire was downsampled to 5000 TRB nucleotide sequences, and summary statistics were averaged across 100 downsampling iterations. The analysis kept only TRB sequences whose CDR3 regions were at least seven amino acids long. Diversity was assessed using a clonality score derived from Shannon entropy and using the Gini coefficient. In the repertoire networks, any two of the top 5000 CDR3 amino acid sequences were connected whenever the two sequences differed by an edit distance of one. For TRB CDR3 amino acid sequences, GLIPH2 was used to predict antigen specificity groups and MHC restriction. CDR3 amino acid sequences were matched against VDJdb and McPAS-TCR to flag known CMV, EBV, HIV or tissue antigen associations. Pre-ART, post-ART and control groups were compared with Wilcoxon signed-rank tests and Holm-Bonferroni correction. TCRdb retrieved this table from immuneACCESS and kept in-frame rearrangements only. Not all clones are present; in checked studies, unresolved V genes account for under half, and no reason is known for the remainder. The DNA was the basis for D and trimming; V, J and clone size are from that table. This sample holds more than 35,000 clones; over 90% were observed only once. Jointly, the top ten make up 2.5% to 3.5% of the sample.

This entry belongs to a study of long-term antiretroviral therapy in people with HIV (dated by TCRdb to between 2020 and 2023). Broadly, across the study: The earliest samples were collected roughly a decade before the 2015 WHO recommendation for immediate ART, at a time when ART was usually postponed until CD4 counts fell. No cross-contamination during QIAcube processing was seen in test extractions of a monoclonal T-cell line run alongside 25 to 35 polyclonal samples. A retrospective serial study tested whether ART initiation and durable HIV suppression were associated with changes in peripheral blood TRB repertoire composition and diversity. From some 27 adults with confirmed HIV infection, the cohort provided 150 to 200 cryopreserved PBMC samples, gathered serially across a mean of approximately six years (range 1-12). About 35% of the 30 participants with HIV were female.

What the authors observed across the whole study: The samples span the years 2004 to 2017, and the ART regimens used may be less effective than current regimens. At every time point, the repertoire was dominated by expanded TRB clones first identified before ART initiation, although this dominance fluctuated and, in many PLHIV, declined after ART. Because cell numbers in pre-ART samples were limited, unsorted PBMC were profiled instead of sorted CD4+ and CD8+ T cells. HIV repertoires had narrower CDR3 length ranges than controls, and the network structure suggested an antigen-experienced repertoire that shifted only slightly toward naive after ART. ART initiation was associated with a significant increase in TRB diversity, but diversity stayed significantly below transplant donor controls even after long-term ART. Limited PBMC availability meant only the TCR beta chain was sequenced, without alpha chain pairing. Inferences about post-ART repertoire changes were limited because no data were available on ART adherence, viral resistance or therapy changes.

Relative to germline, V is 0 bases shorter and J is 8 bases shorter, with 9 bases between their ends. CDR3 length: 14 amino acids, cysteine to phenylalanine. Just the 42-base CDR3 DNA is kept, in frame starting at base 1. Taken from the germline V gene, the CDR1 and CDR2 loops are SGHDT and YYEEEE. This clonotype was sampled from a woman aged 50 to 60 with HIV. The chain links TRBV5-6 with TRBJ1-6, and TRBD1 may be the D gene, going by 6 matching bases. The sample in question was unsorted PBMCs, obtained 3.7 years after starting antiretroviral therapy. The CDR3 region has the sequence CASSLVGGYSPLHF. The DNA reads TGTGCCAGCAGCTTGGTAGGGGGGTATTCACCCCTCCACTTT.